This T cell receptor (beta chain) originates from a study of blood T cells in healthy people across ages. General study findings and limits: No one knew whether donors had CMV, which possibly confounded expanded clonotype changes. TCR beta diversity, measured per million T cells, fell in a roughly linear way with age.

Trimming pared 6 bases from V and 1 base from J, leaving 13 bases between. Germline lookup yields CDR1 LNHDA and CDR2 SQIVND (reference sequence). This CDR3 contains 15 residues. A note on this clonotype: Its specificity is unknown.

The study recruited healthy Caucasian donors from Russia who were aged about 6 to 90. Using a J-beta primer mix together with a sample-barcoded 5' primer, a second PCR was run for roughly 7 to 11 cycles. Via MiXCR, TCRdb re-called the 5' RACE reads, giving one row per CDR3 protein. The table shows roughly 700,000 distinct CDR3 sequences, with about 34% occurring only once. The clonotype comes from an elderly woman in good health. The sample consisted of blood. V and J are TRBV19 and TRBJ1-5; perhaps TRBD1 as D (5 bases). The DNA for the CDR3 is TGTGCCAGTAGGTCCTATAGGGACAGCAATCAGCCCCAGCATTTT. Translation gives CASRSYRDSNQPQHF. The entire variable domain, with the rest obtained from reference TRBV19 and TRBJ1-5, is as follows: DGGITQSPKYLFRKEGQNVTLSCEQNLNHDAMYWYRQDPGQGLRLIYYSQIVNDFQKGDIAEGYSVSREKKESFPLTVTSAQKNPTAFYLCASRSYRDSNQPQHFGDGTRLSIL.